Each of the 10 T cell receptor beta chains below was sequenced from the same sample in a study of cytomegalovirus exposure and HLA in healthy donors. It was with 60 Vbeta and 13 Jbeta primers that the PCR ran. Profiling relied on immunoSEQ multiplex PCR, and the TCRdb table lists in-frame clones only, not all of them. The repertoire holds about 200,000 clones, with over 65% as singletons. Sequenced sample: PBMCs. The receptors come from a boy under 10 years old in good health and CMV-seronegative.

The CDR3 sequence: CASSASGDNEQFF. CDR3 sequence (DNA): TGTGCCAGTTCGGCTAGCGGGGACAATGAGCAGTTCTTC. The rearrangement joins TRBV19 to TRBJ2-1, with 9 bases matching TRBD2. Germline trimming cut 8 bases from V and 5 bases from J; bases unmatched to any gene: 4. This CDR3 has 13 amino acids. The germline gives CDR1 LNHDA, CDR2 SQIVND (reference sequence).

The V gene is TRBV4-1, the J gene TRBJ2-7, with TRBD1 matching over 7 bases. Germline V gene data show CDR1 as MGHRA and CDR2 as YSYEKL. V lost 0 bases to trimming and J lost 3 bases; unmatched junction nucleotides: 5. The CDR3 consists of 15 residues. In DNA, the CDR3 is TGCGCCAGCAGCCAAGATCGGACAGGCCACTACGAGCAGTACTTC. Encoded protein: CASSQDRTGHYEQYF.

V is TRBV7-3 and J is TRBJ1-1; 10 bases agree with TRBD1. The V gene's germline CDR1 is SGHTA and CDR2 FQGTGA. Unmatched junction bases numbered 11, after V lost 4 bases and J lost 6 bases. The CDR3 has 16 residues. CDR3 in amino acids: CASSSLPGQGMAEAFF. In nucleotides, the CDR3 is TGTGCCAGCAGCTCCCTCCCGGGACAGGGGATGGCTGAAGCTTTCTTT.

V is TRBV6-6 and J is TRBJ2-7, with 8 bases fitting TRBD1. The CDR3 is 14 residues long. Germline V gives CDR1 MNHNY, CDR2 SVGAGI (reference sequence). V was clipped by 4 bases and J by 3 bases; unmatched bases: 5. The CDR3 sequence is CASSWGQVFYEQYF. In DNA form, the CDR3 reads TGTGCCAGCAGTTGGGGACAGGTCTTCTACGAGCAGTACTTC.

The chain's CDR3 is CASSQDRSSGLQETQYF. As DNA, the CDR3 is TGCGCCAGCAGCCAAGATAGGTCTAGCGGCCTCCAAGAGACCCAGTACTTC. The genes are TRBV4-3 and TRBJ2-5; TRBD2 agrees at 7 bases. The germline V gene encodes CDR1 LGHNA and CDR2 YSLEER. The CDR3 extends over 17 amino acids. With V trimmed by 0 bases and J by 1 base, 8 bases remained unmatched.

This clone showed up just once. The CDR3 bases are TGTGCCAGCAGCCTGAATCGGGACAGGGGGTACGAGCAGTACTTC. As protein: CASSLNRDRGYEQYF. This chain uses TRBV6-1 with TRBJ2-7, with 11 nucleotides matching TRBD1. Unmatched junction bases numbered 8, after V lost 6 bases and J lost 4 bases. This CDR3 contains 15 residues. Per the germline V gene, CDR1 is MNHNS and CDR2 is SASEGT.

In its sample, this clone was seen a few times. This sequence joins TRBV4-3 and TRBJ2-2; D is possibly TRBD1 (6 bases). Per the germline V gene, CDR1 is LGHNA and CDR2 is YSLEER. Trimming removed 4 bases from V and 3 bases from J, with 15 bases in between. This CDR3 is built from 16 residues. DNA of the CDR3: TGCGCCAGCAGCCTATCCGACAGGTTTTACACCGGGGAGCTGTTTTTT. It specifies CASSLSDRFYTGELFF.

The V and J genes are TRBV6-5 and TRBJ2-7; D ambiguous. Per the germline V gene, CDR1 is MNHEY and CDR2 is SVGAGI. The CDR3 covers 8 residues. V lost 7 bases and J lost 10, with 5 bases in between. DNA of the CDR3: TGTGCCAGCATTCCTCAGTACTTC. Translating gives CASIPQYF.

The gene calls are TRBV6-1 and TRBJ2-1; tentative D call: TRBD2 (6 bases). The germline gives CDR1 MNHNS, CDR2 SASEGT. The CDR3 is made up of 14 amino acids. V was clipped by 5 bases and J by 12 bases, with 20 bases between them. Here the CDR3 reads CASSLLATTSLQFF. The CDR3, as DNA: TGTGCCAGCAGTCTTTTGGCGACGACTAGTCTGCAGTTCTTC.

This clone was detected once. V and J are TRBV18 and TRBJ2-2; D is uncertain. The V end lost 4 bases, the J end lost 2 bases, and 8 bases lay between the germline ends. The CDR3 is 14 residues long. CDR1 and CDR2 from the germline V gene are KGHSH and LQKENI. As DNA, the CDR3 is TGTGCCAGCTCACAGACTGATAACACCGGGGAGCTGTTTTTT. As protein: CASSQTDNTGELFF.